Following are 24 T cell receptor beta chains from one sample sequenced in a study of blood T cell repertoires in COVID-19. Sequenced by immunoSEQ multiplex PCR; TCRdb stores in-frame clones only, minus some. The table shows just over 150,000 clones, with 80% to 95% occurring only once. The sequenced material came from peripheral blood. These TCRs come from a man younger than 45 with COVID-19, enrolled during active disease.

This sequence joins TRBV5-1 and TRBJ1-2; 10 bases fit TRBD1. The germline CDR1 and CDR2 sequences are SGHRS and YFSETQ. V was pared by 5 bases and J by 7 bases, with 8 bases of the junction left unmatched. The CDR3 runs to 14 residues. In nucleotides, the CDR3 is TGCGCCAGCAGACGCGGACAGGGGGTGACTGGCTACACCTTC. Translation gives CASRRGQGVTGYTF.

The chain has TRBV6-5 and TRBJ2-2; 7 positions match TRBD2. Germline assignment: CDR1 MNHEY and CDR2 SVGAGI. The CDR3 loop spans 15 amino acids. J was trimmed by 7 bases and V by 8 bases; bases with no gene match: 13. CDR3 coding DNA: TGTGCCAGCGCTTCGGGAGGTTTCTTTATCGGGGAGCTGTTTTTT. Its protein product is CASASGGFFIGELFF.

This sequence joins TRBV7-6 and TRBJ2-3; tentatively, D is TRBD1 (5 bases). V lost 1 base to trimming and J lost 4 bases, with 6 bases between them. The CDR3 length is 13 residues. Germline-derived CDR1 and CDR2 are SGHVS and FNYEAQ. Here the CDR3 DNA reads TGTGCCAGCAGCTTAGGGGGCGCAGATACGCAGTATTTT. Translated, it gives CASSLGGADTQYF.

The chain recombines TRBV4-3 with TRBJ2-1, with 11 bases aligning to TRBD2. Looked up from germline, CDR1 is LGHNA and CDR2 is YSLEER. This CDR3 comprises 20 residues. J gave up 2 bases and V 0 bases, and 12 bases lay outside the gene matches. The CDR3 coding sequence is TGCGCCAGCAGCCAAGACCCCCCCGGGACTAGCGGACATCCCTACAATGAGCAGTTCTTC. Amino acids: CASSQDPPGTSGHPYNEQFF.

The chain uses TRBV7-2 and TRBJ2-1, with D possibly being TRBD1 (6 bases). The length of the CDR3 is 14 residues. The V gene lost 6 bases and the J gene lost 7 bases, with 16 bases spanning the gap. The germline gives CDR1 SGHTA, CDR2 FQGNSA. CDR3 DNA: TGTGCCAGCAGTTTTAACAGGGTCGGGAATGAGCAGTTCTTC. Translation gives CASSFNRVGNEQFF.

The chain joins TRBV3-1 (or the pseudogene TRBV3-2) to TRBJ2-3; 13 nucleotides agree with TRBD2. V trimming: 4 bases; J trimming: 0 bases; junction bases outside the gene matches: 7. The CDR3 has 18 amino acids. The V gene's germline CDR1 is LGHDT and CDR2 YNNKEL (reference sequence). This CDR3 is CASSPRLAGGFSTDTQYF. Here the CDR3 DNA reads TGTGCCAGCAGCCCCCGACTAGCGGGGGGTTTTAGCACAGATACGCAGTATTTT.

The rearrangement joins TRBV2 to TRBJ1-1; weak D call: TRBD1 (5 bases). Germline V CDR1 and CDR2: SNHLY, FYNNEI. With 7 bases removed from V and 8 bases from J, the gap between germline ends came to 17 bases. CDR3 length: 13 amino acids. The CDR3 DNA reads as TGTGCCAGCACCACTAGTCGGGGGTCCGAAGCTTTCTTT. It specifies CASTTSRGSEAFF.

The chain has TRBV7-9 and TRBJ1-1; 12 nucleotides align to TRBD1. The CDR3 loop spans 17 amino acids. V gave up 4 bases and J gave up 0 bases; unmatched junction bases: 6. CDR1 is SEHNR and CDR2 is FQNEAQ in the germline V gene (reference sequence). The CDR3 region is CASSSLGTGGVNTEAFF. The CDR3, as DNA: TGTGCCAGCAGCTCCCTGGGGACAGGGGGCGTGAACACTGAAGCTTTCTTT.

The V gene is TRBV6-6, the J gene TRBJ1-5; no reliable D call. Trimming shortened V by 5 bases and J by 0 bases, and 14 bases separated the two germline ends. The CDR3 consists of 16 residues. Germline assignment: CDR1 MNHNY and CDR2 SVGAGI (reference sequence). The CDR3 DNA reads TGTGCCAGCAGTCAACGACAAGCCCTTAGCAATCAGCCCCAGCATTTT. It is translated as CASSQRQALSNQPQHF.

This rearrangement joins TRBV7-2 to TRBJ2-1, with 14 bases aligning to TRBD2. Germline CDR1 and CDR2: SGHTA and FQGNSA. V gave up 3 bases and J gave up 9 bases; unmatched junction bases: 10. CDR3 size: 17 residues. CDR3 loop: CASSFPGLAGARGEQFF. CDR3 coding DNA: TGTGCCAGCAGCTTCCCGGGACTAGCGGGGGCGCGGGGTGAGCAGTTCTTC.

The chain links TRBV30 to TRBJ1-2; 8 bases fit TRBD1. The CDR3 runs to 14 residues. The junction had 9 bases not matched to a gene; V was cut back by 2 bases and J by 7 bases. Germline assignment: CDR1 GTSNPN and CDR2 SVGIG (reference sequence). CDR3 sequence reads: CAWSSSGGAVGYTF. The CDR3 DNA reads as TGTGCCTGGAGTAGCTCAGGGGGCGCGGTTGGCTACACCTTC. The complete variable domain, with remaining parts taken from reference TRBV30 and TRBJ1-2, reads SQTIHQWPATLVQPVGSPLSLECTVEGTSNPNLYWYRQAAGRGLQLLFYSVGIGQISSEVPQNLSASRPQDRQFILSSKKLLLSDSGFYLCAWSSSGGAVGYTFGSGTRLTVV.

This chain uses TRBV28 with TRBJ2-1; 10 bases are shared with TRBD2. The V segment lost 3 bases and the J segment 2 bases; nucleotides outside the gene matches: 10. Germline CDR1 reads MDHEN; CDR2 reads SYDVKM. This CDR3 is built from 18 residues. The CDR3 sequence: CASSFTSGRAGTYNEQFF. The CDR3 coding sequence is TGTGCCAGCAGTTTCACCAGCGGGAGGGCCGGTACCTACAATGAGCAGTTCTTC.

The chain joins TRBV28 to TRBJ2-2; tentative D call: TRBD1 (6 bases). V dropped 1 base and J dropped 9 bases, with 9 bases sitting between them. Germline loops: CDR1 MDHEN, CDR2 SYDVKM. This CDR3 comprises 13 residues. CDR3 region: CASSLYQGWELFF. The CDR3 DNA sequence: TGTGCCAGCAGTTTATATCAGGGGTGGGAGCTGTTTTTT.

The chain has TRBV3-1 (or the pseudogene TRBV3-2) and TRBJ1-1; D gene unclear. CDR3 length equals 17 residues. Germline loops: CDR1 LGHDT, CDR2 YNNKEL (reference sequence). V lost 4 bases to trimming and J lost 0 bases, with 18 bases between them. The CDR3 sequence is CASSPRAPAGLNTEAFF. In DNA form, the CDR3 reads TGTGCCAGCAGCCCTCGGGCCCCAGCGGGATTGAACACTGAAGCTTTCTTT.

The rearrangement uses TRBV27 and TRBJ2-7, with TRBD2 matching over 14 bases. Germline V lookup: CDR1 MNHEY, CDR2 SMNVEV (reference sequence). V gave up 0 bases and J gave up 5 bases; unmatched junction bases: 9. CDR3 length: 18 amino acids. DNA of the CDR3: TGTGCCAGCAGTTTATCGATTTTGGGACTAGCGGGAGAAAACGAGCAGTACTTC. The encoded protein is CASSLSILGLAGENEQYF.

The V and J genes are TRBV5-6 and TRBJ1-4; D remains unclear. This CDR3 spans 15 amino acids. With 4 bases removed from V and 8 bases from J, the gap between germline ends came to 18 bases. Germline loops: CDR1 SGHDT, CDR2 YYEEEE. Written as DNA, the CDR3 is TGTGCCAGCAGCCGAAACAGACACGGAGGGGAAAAACTGTTTTTT. This gives the protein CASSRNRHGGEKLFF.

This chain connects TRBV27 to TRBJ1-6, with D perhaps matching TRBD1 (5 bases). V gave up 0 bases and J gave up 7 bases, with 16 bases separating them. Germline CDR1 and CDR2: MNHEY and SMNVEV (reference sequence). This CDR3 contains 17 residues. This CDR3 reads CASSLSSSGGPNSPLHF. The CDR3 DNA is TGTGCCAGCAGTTTATCTTCGAGCGGGGGTCCCAATTCACCCCTCCACTTT.

This chain joins TRBV7-2 and TRBJ1-1; no reliable D call. The CDR3 loop spans 14 amino acids. CDR1 and CDR2 (germline): SGHTA, FQGNSA. V lost 0 bases, J lost 4 bases, and 9 bases lay in between. This chain's CDR3 is CASSLARTLTEAFF. The CDR3, as DNA: TGTGCCAGCAGCTTAGCCCGGACTCTCACTGAAGCTTTCTTT.

In this sample, this clone turned up once. The V and J genes are TRBV4-2 and TRBJ2-5; TRBD1 aligns across 8 bases. This CDR3 comprises 16 residues. V was pared by 2 bases and J by 2 bases, with 7 bases of the junction left unmatched. The germline V gene encodes CDR1 LGHNA and CDR2 YNFKEQ. CDR3 region: CASSQPLGTGQETQYF. The DNA of the CDR3 is TGTGCCAGCAGCCAACCACTAGGGACAGGACAAGAGACCCAGTACTTC.

This clone appeared many times. This chain connects TRBV30 to TRBJ1-6; 7 bases line up with TRBD1. Germline loops: CDR1 GTSNPN, CDR2 SVGIG (reference sequence). The V gene end was trimmed by 5 bases and the J gene end by 7 bases; junction bases not matched to a gene: 8. CDR3 length: 14 amino acids. The CDR3 DNA reads TGTGCCTGGGGGACCGGGACAGTAAATTCACCCCTCCACTTT. Translating it yields CAWGTGTVNSPLHF.

The chain links TRBV9 to TRBJ2-1, with TRBD2 matching 7 bases. Germline values: CDR1 SGDLS, CDR2 YYNGEE. The CDR3 runs to 13 residues. The trim removed 6 bases at V and 9 bases at J, leaving 9 bases unmatched. The DNA of the CDR3 is TGTGCCAGCACTGCAGGCGGGAGTGGTGAGCAGTTCTTC. It is translated as CASTAGGSGEQFF.

CDR3 loop: CASSLLGLPFRQDTQYF. In nucleotides, the CDR3 is TGTGCCAGCAGCTTATTAGGACTACCGTTCCGCCAAGATACGCAGTATTTT. The rearrangement links TRBV7-2 to TRBJ2-3, with D maybe TRBD2 (6 bases). This CDR3 spans 17 amino acids. V was cut by 2 bases and J by 5 bases, with 20 bases left in between. In germline, CDR1 is SGHTA, CDR2 FQGNSA.

This chain connects TRBV10-1 to TRBJ2-2; D is perhaps TRBD1 (6 bases). CDR1 and CDR2 from the germline V gene are WNHNN and SYGVQD (reference sequence). Trimming shortened V by 8 bases and J by 1 base, and 11 bases separated the two germline ends. This CDR3 is 14 amino acids long. In nucleotides, the CDR3 is TGCGCCAGCCGCCAGGGGAGGAACACCGGGGAGCTGTTTTTT. Its translation is CASRQGRNTGELFF.

The chain has TRBV10-3 and TRBJ1-1; D might be TRBD1 (5 bases). CDR1 is ENHRY and CDR2 is SYGVKD in the germline V gene. V was clipped by 2 bases and J by 6 bases, with 19 bases between them. CDR3 size: 16 residues. The CDR3 reads CAISEPLTGLKAEAFF. In nucleotides, the CDR3 is TGTGCCATCAGTGAGCCTTTAACAGGTCTTAAGGCTGAAGCTTTCTTT.